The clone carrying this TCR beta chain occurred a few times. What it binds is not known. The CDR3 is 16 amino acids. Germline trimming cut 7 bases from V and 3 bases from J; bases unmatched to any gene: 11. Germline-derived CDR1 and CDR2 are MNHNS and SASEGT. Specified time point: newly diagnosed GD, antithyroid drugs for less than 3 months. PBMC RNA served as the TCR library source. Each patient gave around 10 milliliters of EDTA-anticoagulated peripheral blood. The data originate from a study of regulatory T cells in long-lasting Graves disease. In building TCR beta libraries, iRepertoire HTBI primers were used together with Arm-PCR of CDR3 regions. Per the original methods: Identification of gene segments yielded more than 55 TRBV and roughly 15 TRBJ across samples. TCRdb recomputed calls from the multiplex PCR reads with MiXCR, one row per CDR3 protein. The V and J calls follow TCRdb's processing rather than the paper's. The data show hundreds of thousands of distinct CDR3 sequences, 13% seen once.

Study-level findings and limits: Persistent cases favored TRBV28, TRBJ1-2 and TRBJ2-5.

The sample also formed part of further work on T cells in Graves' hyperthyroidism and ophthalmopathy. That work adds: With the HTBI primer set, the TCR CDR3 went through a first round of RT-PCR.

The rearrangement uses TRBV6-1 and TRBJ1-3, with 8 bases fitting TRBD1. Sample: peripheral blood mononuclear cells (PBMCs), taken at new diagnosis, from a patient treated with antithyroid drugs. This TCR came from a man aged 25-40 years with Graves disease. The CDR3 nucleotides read TGTGCCAGCAAAATATTGGACAGGGCTTTTGGAAACACCATATATTTT. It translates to CASKILDRAFGNTIYF.